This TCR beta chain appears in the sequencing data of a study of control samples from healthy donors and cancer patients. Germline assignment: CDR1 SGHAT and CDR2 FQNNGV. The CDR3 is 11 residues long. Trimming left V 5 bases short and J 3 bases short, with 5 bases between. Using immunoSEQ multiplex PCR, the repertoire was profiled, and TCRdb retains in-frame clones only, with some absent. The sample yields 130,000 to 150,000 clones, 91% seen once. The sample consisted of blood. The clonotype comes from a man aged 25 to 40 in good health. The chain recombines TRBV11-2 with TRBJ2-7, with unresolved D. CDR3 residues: CASSPGYEQYF. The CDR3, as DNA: TGTGCCAGCAGCCCAGGCTACGAGCAGTACTTC. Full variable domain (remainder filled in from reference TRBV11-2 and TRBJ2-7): EAGVAQSPRYKIIEKRQSVAFWCNPISGHATLYWYQQILGQGPKLLIQFQNNGVVDDSQLPKDRFSAERLKGVDSTLKIQPAKLEDSAVYLCASSPGYEQYFGPGTRLTVT.